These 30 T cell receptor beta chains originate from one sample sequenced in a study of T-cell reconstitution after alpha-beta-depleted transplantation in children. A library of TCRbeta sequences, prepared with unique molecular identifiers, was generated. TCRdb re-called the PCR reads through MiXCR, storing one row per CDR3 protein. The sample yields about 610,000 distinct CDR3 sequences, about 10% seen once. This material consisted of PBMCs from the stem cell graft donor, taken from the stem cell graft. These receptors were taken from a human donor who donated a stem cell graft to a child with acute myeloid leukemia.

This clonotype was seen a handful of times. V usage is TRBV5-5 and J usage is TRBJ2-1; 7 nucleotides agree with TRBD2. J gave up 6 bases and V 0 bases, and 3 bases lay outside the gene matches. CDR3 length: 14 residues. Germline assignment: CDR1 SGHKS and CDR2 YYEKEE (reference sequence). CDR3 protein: CASSLGGGVNEQFF. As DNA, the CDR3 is TGTGCCAGCAGCTTGGGGGGGGGTGTCAATGAGCAGTTCTTC.

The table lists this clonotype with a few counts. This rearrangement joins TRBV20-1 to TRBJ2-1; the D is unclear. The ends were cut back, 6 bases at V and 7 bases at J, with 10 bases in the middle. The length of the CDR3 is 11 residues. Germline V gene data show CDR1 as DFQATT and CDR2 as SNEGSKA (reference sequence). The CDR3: CSANGENEQFF. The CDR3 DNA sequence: TGCAGTGCGAATGGGGAAAATGAGCAGTTCTTC.

This CDR3 reads CASTASRDLQETQYF. Written as DNA, the CDR3 is TGTGCCAGCACCGCCTCAAGGGACCTCCAAGAGACCCAGTACTTC. The chain couples TRBV27 to TRBJ2-5; possibly TRBD1 or TRBD2 for D (5 bases each). The CDR3 is made up of 15 amino acids. Trimming left V 7 bases short and J 1 base short, with 16 bases between. The germline CDR1 and CDR2 sequences are MNHEY and SMNVEV (reference sequence).

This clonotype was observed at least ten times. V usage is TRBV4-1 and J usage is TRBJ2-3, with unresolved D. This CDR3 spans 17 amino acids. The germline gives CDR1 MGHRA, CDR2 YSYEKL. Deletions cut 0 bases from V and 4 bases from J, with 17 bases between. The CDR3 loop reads CASSQELGRSRADTQYF. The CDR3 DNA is TGCGCCAGCAGCCAAGAGCTAGGCAGGAGTAGGGCAGATACGCAGTATTTT.

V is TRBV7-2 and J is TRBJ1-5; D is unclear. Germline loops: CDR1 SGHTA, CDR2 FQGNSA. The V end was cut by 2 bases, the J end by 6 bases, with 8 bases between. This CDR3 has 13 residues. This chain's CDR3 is CASSLRGSQPQHF. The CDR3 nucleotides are TGTGCCAGCAGCTTACGGGGTTCTCAGCCCCAGCATTTT.

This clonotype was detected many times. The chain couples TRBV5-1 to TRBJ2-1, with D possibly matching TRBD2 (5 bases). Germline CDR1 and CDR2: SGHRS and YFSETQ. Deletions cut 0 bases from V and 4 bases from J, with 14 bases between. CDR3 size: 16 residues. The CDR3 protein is CASSLVALQSYNEQFF. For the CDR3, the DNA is TGCGCCAGCAGCTTGGTAGCGTTACAGAGTTACAATGAGCAGTTCTTC.

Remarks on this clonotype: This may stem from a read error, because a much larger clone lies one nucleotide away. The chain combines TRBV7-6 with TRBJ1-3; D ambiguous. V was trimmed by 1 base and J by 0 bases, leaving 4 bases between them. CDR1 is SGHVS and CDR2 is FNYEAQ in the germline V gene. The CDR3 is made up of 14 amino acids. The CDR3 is CASSLGNSGNTIYF. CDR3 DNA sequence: TGTGCCAGCAGCTTAGGGAACTCTGGAAACACCATATATTTT.

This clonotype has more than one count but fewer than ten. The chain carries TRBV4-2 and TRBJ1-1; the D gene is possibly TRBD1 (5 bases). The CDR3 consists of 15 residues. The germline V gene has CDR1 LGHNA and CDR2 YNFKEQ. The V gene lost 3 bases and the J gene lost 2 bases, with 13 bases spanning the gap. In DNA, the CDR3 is TGTGCCAGCAGCCATTCGGACACCCTTAACACTGAAGCTTTCTTT. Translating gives CASSHSDTLNTEAFF.

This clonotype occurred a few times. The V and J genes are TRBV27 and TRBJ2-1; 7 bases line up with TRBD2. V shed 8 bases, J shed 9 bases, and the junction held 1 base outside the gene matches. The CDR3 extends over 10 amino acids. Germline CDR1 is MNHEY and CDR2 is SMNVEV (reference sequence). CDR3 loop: CASGRGEQFF. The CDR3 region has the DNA TGTGCCAGCGGGAGGGGTGAGCAGTTCTTC.

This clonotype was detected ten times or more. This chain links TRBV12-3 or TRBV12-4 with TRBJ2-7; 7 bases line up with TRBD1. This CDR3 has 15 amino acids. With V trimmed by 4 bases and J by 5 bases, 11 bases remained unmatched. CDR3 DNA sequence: TGTGCCAGCAGTTCCCCGGGACAGCCATCTAACGAGCAGTACTTC. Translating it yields CASSSPGQPSNEQYF.

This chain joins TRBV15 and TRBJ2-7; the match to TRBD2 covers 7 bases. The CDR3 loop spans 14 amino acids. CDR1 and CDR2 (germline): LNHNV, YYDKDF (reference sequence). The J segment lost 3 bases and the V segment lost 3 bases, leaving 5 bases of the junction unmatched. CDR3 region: CATSRELADYEQYF. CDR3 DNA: TGTGCCACCAGCAGGGAGCTAGCGGACTACGAGCAGTACTTC.

The CDR3 is CASSGPGPYEQYF. The CDR3 DNA sequence: TGTGCCAGCAGTGGCCCAGGTCCCTACGAGCAGTACTTC. This chain connects TRBV2 to TRBJ2-7; D is unresolved. From germline, CDR1 is SNHLY and CDR2 FYNNEI. The CDR3 extends over 13 amino acids. V was pared by 4 bases and J by 2 bases, with 9 bases between.

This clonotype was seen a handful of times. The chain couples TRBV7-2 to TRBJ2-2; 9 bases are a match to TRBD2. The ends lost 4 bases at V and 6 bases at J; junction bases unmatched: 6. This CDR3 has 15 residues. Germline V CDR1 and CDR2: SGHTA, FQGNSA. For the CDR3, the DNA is TGTGCCAGCAGCTCTAGCGGGATCCAATCCGGGGAGCTGTTTTTT. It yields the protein CASSSSGIQSGELFF.

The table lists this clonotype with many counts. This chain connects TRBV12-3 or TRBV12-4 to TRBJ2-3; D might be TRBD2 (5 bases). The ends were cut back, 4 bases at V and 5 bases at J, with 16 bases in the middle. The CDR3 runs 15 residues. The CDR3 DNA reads TGTGCCAGCAGTTCCACCGGACTTGCCCGAGATACGCAGTATTTT. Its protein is CASSSTGLARDTQYF.

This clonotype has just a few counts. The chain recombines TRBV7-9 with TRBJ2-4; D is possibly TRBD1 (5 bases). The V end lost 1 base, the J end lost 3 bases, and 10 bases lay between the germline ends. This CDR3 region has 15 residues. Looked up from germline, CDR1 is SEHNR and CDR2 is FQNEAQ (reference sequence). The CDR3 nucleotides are TGTGCCAGCAGCTTAGAGGGCCAGGGCAAAAACATTCAGTACTTC. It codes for CASSLEGQGKNIQYF.

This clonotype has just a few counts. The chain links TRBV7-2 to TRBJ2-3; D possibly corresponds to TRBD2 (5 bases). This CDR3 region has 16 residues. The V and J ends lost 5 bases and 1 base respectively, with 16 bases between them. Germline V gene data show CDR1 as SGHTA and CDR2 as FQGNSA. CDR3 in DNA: TGTGCCAGCAGCCTCTCGGACGGAGGAGGCACAGATACGCAGTATTTT. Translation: CASSLSDGGGTDTQYF.

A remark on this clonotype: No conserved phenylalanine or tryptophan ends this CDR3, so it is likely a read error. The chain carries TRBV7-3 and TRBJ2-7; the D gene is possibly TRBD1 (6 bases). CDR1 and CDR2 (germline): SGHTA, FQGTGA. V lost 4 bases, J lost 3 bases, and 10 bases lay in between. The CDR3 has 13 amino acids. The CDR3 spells CASSSGTHYEQYL. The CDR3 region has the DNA TGTGCCAGCAGCTCCGGGACACACTACGAGCAGTACCTC.

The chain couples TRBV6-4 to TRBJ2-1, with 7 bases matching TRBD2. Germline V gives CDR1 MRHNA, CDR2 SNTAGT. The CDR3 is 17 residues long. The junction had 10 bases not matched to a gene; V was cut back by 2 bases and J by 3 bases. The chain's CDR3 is CASSDGAGKVLYNEQFF. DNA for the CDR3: TGTGCCAGCAGTGACGGAGCGGGAAAAGTACTCTACAATGAGCAGTTCTTC.

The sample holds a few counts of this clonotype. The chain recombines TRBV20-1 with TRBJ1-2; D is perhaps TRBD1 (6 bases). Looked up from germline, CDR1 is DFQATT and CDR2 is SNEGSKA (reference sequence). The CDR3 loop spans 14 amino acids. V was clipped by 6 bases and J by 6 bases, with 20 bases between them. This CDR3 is CSAKGAGSGDGYTF. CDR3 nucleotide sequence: TGCAGTGCCAAAGGGGCAGGGTCAGGGGATGGCTACACCTTC.

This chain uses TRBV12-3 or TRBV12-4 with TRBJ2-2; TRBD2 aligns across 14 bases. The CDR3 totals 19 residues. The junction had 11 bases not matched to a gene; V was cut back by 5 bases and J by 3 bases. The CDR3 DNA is TGTGCCAGCAGTCAACGTCGACTAGCGGGAGGGAGGGACACCGGGGAGCTGTTTTTT. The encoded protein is CASSQRRLAGGRDTGELFF.

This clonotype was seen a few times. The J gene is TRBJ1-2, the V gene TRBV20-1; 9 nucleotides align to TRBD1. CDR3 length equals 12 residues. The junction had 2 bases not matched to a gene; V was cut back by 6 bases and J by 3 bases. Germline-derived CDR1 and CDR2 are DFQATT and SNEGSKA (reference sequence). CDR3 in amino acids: CSARQGDYGYTF. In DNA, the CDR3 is TGCAGTGCGAGACAGGGGGACTATGGCTACACCTTC.

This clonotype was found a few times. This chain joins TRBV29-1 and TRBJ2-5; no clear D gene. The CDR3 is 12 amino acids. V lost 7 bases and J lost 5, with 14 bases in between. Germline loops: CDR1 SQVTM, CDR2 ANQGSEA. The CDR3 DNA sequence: TGCAGCGCCAATTTAGTAACCGAGACCCAGTACTTC. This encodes CSANLVTETQYF.

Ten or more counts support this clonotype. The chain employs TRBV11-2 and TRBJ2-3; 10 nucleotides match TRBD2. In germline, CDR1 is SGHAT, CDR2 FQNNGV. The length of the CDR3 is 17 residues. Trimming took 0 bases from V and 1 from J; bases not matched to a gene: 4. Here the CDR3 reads CASSLDLAGAGTDTQYF. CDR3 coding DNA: TGTGCCAGCAGCTTAGACCTAGCGGGAGCGGGCACAGATACGCAGTATTTT.

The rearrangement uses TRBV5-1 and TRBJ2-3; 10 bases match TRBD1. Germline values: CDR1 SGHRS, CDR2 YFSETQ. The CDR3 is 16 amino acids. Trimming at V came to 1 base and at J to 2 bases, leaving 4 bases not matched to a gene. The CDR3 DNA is TGCGCCAGCAGCTTGTCGGGACAGGGGCCCACAGATACGCAGTATTTT. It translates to CASSLSGQGPTDTQYF.

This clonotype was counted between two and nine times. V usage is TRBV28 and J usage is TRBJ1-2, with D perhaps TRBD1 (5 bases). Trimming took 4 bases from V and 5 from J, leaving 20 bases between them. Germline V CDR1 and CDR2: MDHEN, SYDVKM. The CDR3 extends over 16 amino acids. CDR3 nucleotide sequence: TGTGCCAGCAGTTACCGGGACGGACAACATAAATATGGCTACACCTTC. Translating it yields CASSYRDGQHKYGYTF.

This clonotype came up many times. This CDR3 is CASSLRAAMEQYF. The CDR3 DNA reads TGTGCCAGCAGTTTACGGGCCGCAATGGAGCAGTACTTC. The J gene is TRBJ2-7, the V gene TRBV12-3 or TRBV12-4; D gene unclear. This CDR3 is built from 13 residues. Trimming cost V 2 bases and J 7 bases, with 12 bases left between them.

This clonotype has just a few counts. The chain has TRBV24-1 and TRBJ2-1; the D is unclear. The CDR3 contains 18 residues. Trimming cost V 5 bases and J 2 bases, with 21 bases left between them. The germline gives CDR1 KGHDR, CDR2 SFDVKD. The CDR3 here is CATSGRPMGRPTYNEQFF. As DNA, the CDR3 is TGTGCCACCAGTGGCCGCCCGATGGGCAGGCCCACCTACAATGAGCAGTTCTTC.

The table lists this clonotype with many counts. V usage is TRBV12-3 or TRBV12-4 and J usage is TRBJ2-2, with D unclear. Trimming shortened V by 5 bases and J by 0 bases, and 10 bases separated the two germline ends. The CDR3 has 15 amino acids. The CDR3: CASSPYTANTGELFF. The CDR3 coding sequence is TGTGCCAGCAGTCCTTACACCGCGAACACCGGGGAGCTGTTTTTT.

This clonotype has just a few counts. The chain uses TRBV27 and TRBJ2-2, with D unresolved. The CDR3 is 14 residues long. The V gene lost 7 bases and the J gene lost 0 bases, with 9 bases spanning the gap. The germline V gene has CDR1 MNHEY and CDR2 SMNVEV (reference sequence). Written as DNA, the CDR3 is TGTGCCAGCAAAGACCGACCGAACACCGGGGAGCTGTTTTTT. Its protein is CASKDRPNTGELFF.

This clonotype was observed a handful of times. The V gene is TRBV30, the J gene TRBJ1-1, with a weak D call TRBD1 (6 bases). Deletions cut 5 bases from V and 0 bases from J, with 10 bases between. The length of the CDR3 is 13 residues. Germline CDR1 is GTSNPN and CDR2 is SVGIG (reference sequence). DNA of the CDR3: TGTGCCTGGGATGGGGGCATGAACACTGAAGCTTTCTTT. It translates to CAWDGGMNTEAFF.